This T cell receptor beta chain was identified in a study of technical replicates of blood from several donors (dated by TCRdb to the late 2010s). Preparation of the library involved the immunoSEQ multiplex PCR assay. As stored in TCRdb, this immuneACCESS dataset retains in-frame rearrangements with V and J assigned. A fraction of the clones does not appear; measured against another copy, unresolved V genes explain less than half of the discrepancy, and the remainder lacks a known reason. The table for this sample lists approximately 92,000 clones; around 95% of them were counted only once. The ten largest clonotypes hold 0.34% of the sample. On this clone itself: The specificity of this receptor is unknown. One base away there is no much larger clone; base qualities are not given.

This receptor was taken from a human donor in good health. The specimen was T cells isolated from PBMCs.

The sequenced DNA is TGTGCCAGCAGTAGCGACACCTACGAGCAGTACTTC. This yields the protein CASSSDTYEQYF. The chain was built from TRBV7-9 and TRBJ2-7; TRBD2 is perhaps the D gene, given 5 matching bases. CDR1 and CDR2 (SEHNR, FQNEAQ) derive from the germline V gene (reference sequence). The CDR3 covers 12 residues, taking in both the cysteine and the phenylalanine. Of the read, only the CDR3 DNA is kept; its 36 bases are in frame from base 1. V was cut back by 6 bases and J by 2 bases, leaving a gap of 8 bases between them.